This entry concerns a single TCR beta chain. Its antigen is not known. Autoimmunity was present in every CD3G-deficient patient, worse in two. CD4+ cells were sorted into CD25-high CD127-low regulatory cells and CD25-low CD127-high conventional cells. This sample is part of a study of regulatory T cells. Study observations and caveats: In CD3G-deficient patients, conventional CD4+ T cells were enriched for hydrophobic CDR3 residues at positions 6 and 7.

The PCR used 52 TRBV and 13 TRBJ primers. Generated by immunoSEQ multiplex PCR, the TCRdb table keeps only in-frame clones and is missing some. This sample yields over 25,000 clones, of which nearly 95% are seen a single time; 0.8% to 1% belongs to the top ten. V gave up 1 base and J gave up 6 bases, with 14 bases separating them. Germline CDR1 is SGHRS and CDR2 is YFSETQ. The CDR3 length is 15 residues. The sequenced material came from conventional CD4+ T cells sorted from blood. The chain carries TRBV5-1 and TRBJ2-1, with D unclear. The sequence was collected from a child under 10 years old with CD3G deficiency. The CDR3, as DNA: TGCGCCAGCAGCTTGACACCCTCCTGGGGCAATGAGCAGTTCTTC. Protein sequence: CASSLTPSWGNEQFF.